This TCR beta chain is from a study of T cell responses to AZD1222 COVID-19 vaccine. Study context: Both about-4-week and about-12-week second-dose recipients were combined.

From germline, CDR1 is MNHEY and CDR2 SMNVEV (reference sequence). CDR3 length: 18 residues. The ends were cut back, 5 bases at V and 4 bases at J, with 26 bases in the middle. Study-level findings and limits: Elevations in Spike-specific TCR breadth and depth followed administration of two AZD1222 doses. Unmutated variant regions are reportedly the target of nearly half of TCRs that are spike-specific. Baseline serostatus was positive in only a handful of AZD1222 recipients.

Worth noting for this clone: Antigen: not known.

Generated by immunoSEQ multiplex PCR, the TCRdb table keeps only in-frame clones and is missing some. Of over 100,000 clones in the sample, approximately 90% were seen once. V is TRBV27 and J is TRBJ1-2; the D gene is possibly TRBD1 (5 bases). This TCR was sampled from an adult in good health. Source: peripheral blood, taken on day 0 of AZD1222 vaccination. CDR3 sequence (DNA): TGTGCCAGCAGTCCCATATTCCCCCCTGGGGGGGATGGCTATGGCTACACCTTC. This gives the protein CASSPIFPPGGDGYGYTF.